This T cell receptor (beta chain) came from a study of metastatic and nonmetastatic thyroid tumors. About the research overall: Blood and tumor or nodule tissue repertoires from malignant and benign thyroid patients were compared.

As originally analysed: Using the CDR3 differences seen across clinicopathological groups, the authors built a distant-metastasis classifier for papillary thyroid cancer, which was meant to discriminate distant-metastatic patients. With MiXCR, TCRdb called clones anew from the PCR reads. None of the V and J calls come from the authors' own analysis; TCRdb made them. The table shows 11,000 or so clones, with more than 25% occurring only once. Every patient was untreated before thyroid surgery. A word on this clone: The sample carries other DNA sequences with the same CDR3.

The sequenced sample was tumor tissue. The receptor's source is a female donor with papillary thyroid cancer or a benign thyroid nodule (not recorded which). Some clones in this sample may be carry-over from other donors' samples.

The chain's CDR3 is CASSITGFEQYF. In nucleotides, the CDR3 is TGTGCCAGCAGCATTACAGGGTTTGAACAGTACTTC. This chain uses TRBV12-3 or TRBV12-4 with TRBJ2-7; a weak D match, TRBD1 (6 bases). V lost 6 bases to trimming and J lost 10 bases, with 16 bases between them. The CDR3 loop spans 12 amino acids.